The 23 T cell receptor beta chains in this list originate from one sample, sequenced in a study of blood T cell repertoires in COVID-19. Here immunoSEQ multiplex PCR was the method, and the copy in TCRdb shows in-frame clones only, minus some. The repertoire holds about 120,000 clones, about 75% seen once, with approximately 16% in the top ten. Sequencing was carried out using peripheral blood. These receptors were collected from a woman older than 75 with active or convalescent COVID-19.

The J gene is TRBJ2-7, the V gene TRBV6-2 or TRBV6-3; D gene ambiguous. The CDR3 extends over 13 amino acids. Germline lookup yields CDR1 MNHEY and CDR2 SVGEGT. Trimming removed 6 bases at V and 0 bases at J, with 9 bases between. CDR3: CASSETGSYEQYF. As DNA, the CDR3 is TGTGCCAGCAGCGAGACTGGCTCCTACGAGCAGTACTTC.

The CDR3 reads CASSVSSGGFYEQYF. The DNA for the CDR3 is TGTGCCAGCAGCGTATCTAGCGGGGGGTTCTACGAGCAGTACTTC. The V gene is TRBV9, the J gene TRBJ2-7; 11 nucleotides agree with TRBD2. From germline, CDR1 is SGDLS and CDR2 YYNGEE. The CDR3 extends over 15 amino acids. V was pared by 1 base and J by 3 bases, with 3 bases of the junction left unmatched.

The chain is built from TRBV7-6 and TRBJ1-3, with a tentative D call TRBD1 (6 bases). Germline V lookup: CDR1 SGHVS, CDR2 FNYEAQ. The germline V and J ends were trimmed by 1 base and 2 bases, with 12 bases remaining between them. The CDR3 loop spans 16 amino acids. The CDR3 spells CASSLEASGAGNTIYF. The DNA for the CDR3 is TGTGCCAGCAGCTTAGAGGCTTCAGGGGCTGGAAACACCATATATTTT.

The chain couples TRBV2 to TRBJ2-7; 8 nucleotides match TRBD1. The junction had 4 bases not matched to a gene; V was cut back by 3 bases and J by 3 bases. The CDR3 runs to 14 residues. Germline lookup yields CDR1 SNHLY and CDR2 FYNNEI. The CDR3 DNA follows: TGTGCCAGCAGTGATCAGGGGGCACTCTACGAGCAGTACTTC. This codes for CASSDQGALYEQYF. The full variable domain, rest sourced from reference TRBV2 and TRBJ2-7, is EPEVTQTPSHQVTQMGQEVILRCVPISNHLYFYWYRQILGQKVEFLVSFYNNEISEKSEIFDDQFSVERPDGSNFTLKIRSTKLEDSAMYFCASSDQGALYEQYFGPGTRLTVT.

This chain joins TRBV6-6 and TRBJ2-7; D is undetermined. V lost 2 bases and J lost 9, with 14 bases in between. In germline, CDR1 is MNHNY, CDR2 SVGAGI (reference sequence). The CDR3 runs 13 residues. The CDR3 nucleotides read TGTGCCAGCAGTTACCTATCCTCTCCGCCGCAGTACTTC. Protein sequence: CASSYLSSPPQYF.

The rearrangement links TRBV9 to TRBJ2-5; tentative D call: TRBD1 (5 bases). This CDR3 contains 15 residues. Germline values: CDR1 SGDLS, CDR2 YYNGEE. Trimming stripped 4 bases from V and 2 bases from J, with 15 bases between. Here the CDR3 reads CASSPSLDRQETQYF. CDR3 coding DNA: TGTGCCAGCAGCCCCTCGTTAGACAGACAAGAGACCCAGTACTTC.

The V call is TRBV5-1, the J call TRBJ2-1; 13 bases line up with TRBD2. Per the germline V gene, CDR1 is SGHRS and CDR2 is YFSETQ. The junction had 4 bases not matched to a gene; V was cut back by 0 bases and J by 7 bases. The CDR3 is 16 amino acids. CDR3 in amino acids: CASSLGTSGRGNEQFF. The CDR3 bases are TGCGCCAGCAGCTTGGGGACTAGCGGGAGAGGAAATGAGCAGTTCTTC.

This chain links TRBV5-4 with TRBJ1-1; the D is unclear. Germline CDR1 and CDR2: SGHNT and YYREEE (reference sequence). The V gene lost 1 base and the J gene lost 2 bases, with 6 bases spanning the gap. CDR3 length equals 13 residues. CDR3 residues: CASSLMRNTEAFF. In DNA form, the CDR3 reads TGTGCCAGCAGCTTGATGAGAAACACTGAAGCTTTCTTT.

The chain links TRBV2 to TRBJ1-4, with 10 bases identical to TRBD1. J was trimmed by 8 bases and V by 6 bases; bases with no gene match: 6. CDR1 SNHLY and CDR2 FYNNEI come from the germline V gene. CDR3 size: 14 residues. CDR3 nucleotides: TGTGCCAGCAGGGGGACAGGGGCGGAGGAAAAACTGTTTTTT. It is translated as CASRGTGAEEKLFF. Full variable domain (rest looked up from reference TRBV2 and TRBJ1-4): EPEVTQTPSHQVTQMGQEVILRCVPISNHLYFYWYRQILGQKVEFLVSFYNNEISEKSEIFDDQFSVERPDGSNFTLKIRSTKLEDSAMYFCASRGTGAEEKLFFGSGTQLSVL.

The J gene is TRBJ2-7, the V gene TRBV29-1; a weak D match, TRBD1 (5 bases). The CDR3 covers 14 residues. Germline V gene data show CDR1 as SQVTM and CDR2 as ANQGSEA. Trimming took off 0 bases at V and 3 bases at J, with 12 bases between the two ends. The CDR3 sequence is CSVEDPRDGYEQYF. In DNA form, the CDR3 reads TGCAGCGTTGAAGATCCCAGGGATGGCTACGAGCAGTACTTC.

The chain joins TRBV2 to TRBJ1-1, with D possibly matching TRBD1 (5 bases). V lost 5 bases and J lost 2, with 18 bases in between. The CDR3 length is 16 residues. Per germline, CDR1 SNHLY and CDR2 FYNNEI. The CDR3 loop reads CASSSGLTSLNTEAFF. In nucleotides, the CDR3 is TGTGCCAGCAGTTCAGGGTTGACCTCCCTAAACACTGAAGCTTTCTTT.

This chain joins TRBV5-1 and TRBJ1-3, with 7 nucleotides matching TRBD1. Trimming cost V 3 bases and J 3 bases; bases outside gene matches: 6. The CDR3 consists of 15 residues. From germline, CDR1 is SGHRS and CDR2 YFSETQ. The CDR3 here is CASSSQGIGGNTIYF. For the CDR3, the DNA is TGCGCCAGCAGCTCACAGGGGATCGGTGGAAACACCATATATTTT. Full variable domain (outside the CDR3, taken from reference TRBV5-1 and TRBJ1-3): KAGVTQTPRYLIKTRGQQVTLSCSPISGHRSVSWYQQTPGQGLQFLFEYFSETQRNKGNFPGRFSGRQFSNSRSEMNVSTLELGDSALYLCASSSQGIGGNTIYFGEGSWLTVV.

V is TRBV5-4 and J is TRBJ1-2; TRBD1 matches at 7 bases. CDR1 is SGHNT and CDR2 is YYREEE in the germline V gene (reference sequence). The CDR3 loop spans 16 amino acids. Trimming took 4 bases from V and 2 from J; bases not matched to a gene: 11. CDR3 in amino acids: CASSTPDRAINYGYTF. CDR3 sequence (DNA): TGTGCCAGCAGCACGCCTGACAGGGCCATAAACTATGGCTACACCTTC.

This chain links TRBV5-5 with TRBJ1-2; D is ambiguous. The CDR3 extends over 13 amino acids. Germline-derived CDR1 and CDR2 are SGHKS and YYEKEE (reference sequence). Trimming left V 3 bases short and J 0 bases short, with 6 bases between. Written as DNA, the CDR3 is TGTGCCAGCAGCTCGACTCCTAACTATGGCTACACCTTC. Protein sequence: CASSSTPNYGYTF.

In DNA, the CDR3 is TGTGCCAGCAGCCCCGACAGAAGATCTGGAAACACCATATATTTT. Its protein product is CASSPDRRSGNTIYF. This chain connects TRBV27 to TRBJ1-3; a possible D gene is TRBD1 (5 bases). Germline CDR1 is MNHEY and CDR2 is SMNVEV (reference sequence). V lost 6 bases and J 1 base, leaving 13 bases between the germline ends. CDR3 length: 15 residues.

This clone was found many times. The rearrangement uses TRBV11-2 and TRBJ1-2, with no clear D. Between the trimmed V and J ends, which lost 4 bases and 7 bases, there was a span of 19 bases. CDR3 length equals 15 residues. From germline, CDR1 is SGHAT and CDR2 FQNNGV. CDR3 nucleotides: TGTGCCAGCAGCTCCGCGACTTTTGCGGCGGGTGGCTACACCTTC. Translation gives CASSSATFAAGGYTF.

The CDR3: CASSLLTASGRATDTQYF. CDR3 DNA sequence: TGTGCCAGCAGCCTACTAACCGCGAGCGGGAGGGCCACAGATACGCAGTATTTT. The chain carries TRBV7-9 and TRBJ2-3; 10 bases agree with TRBD2. V lost 5 bases to trimming and J lost 2 bases; unmatched junction nucleotides: 13. This CDR3 contains 18 residues. The germline V gene encodes CDR1 SEHNR and CDR2 FQNEAQ (reference sequence). The full variable domain, rest sourced from reference TRBV7-9 and TRBJ2-3, is DTGVSQNPRHKITKRGQNVTFRCDPISEHNRLYWYRQTLGQGPEFLTYFQNEAQLEKSRLLSDRFSAERPKGSFSTLEIQRTEQGDSAMYLCASSLLTASGRATDTQYFGPGTRLTVL.

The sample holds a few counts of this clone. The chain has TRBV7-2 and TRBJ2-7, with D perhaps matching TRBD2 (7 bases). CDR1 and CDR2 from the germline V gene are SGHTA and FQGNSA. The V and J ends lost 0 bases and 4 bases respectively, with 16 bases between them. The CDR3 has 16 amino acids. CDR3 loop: CASSLARGGALYEQYF. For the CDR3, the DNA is TGTGCCAGCAGCTTAGCCCGCGGGGGCGCTCTGTACGAGCAGTACTTC. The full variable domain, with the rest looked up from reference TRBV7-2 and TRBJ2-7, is GAGVSQSPSNKVTEKGKDVELRCDPISGHTALYWYRQSLGQGLEFLIYFQGNSAPDKSGLPSDRFSAERTGGSVSTLTIQRTQQEDSAVYLCASSLARGGALYEQYFGPGTRLTVT.

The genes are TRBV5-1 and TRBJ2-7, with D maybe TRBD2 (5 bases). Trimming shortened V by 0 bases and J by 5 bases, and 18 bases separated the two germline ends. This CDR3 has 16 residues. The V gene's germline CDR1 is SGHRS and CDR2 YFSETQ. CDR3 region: CASSLVGGVTADEQYF. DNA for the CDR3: TGCGCCAGCAGCTTGGTAGGAGGAGTTACAGCCGACGAGCAGTACTTC.

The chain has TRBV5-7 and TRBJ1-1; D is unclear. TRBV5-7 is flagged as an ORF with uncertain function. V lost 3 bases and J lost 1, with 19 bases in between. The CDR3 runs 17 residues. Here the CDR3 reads CASSSKIHDTRNTEAFF. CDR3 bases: TGTGCCAGCAGCTCAAAAATTCACGATACTCGGAACACTGAAGCTTTCTTT.

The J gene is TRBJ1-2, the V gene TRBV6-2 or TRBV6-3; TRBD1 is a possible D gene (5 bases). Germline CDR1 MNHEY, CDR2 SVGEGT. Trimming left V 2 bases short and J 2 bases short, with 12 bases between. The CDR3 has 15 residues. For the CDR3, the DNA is TGTGCCAGCAGTTACGGGCAGGGCGGAAACTATGGCTACACCTTC. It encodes CASSYGQGGNYGYTF.

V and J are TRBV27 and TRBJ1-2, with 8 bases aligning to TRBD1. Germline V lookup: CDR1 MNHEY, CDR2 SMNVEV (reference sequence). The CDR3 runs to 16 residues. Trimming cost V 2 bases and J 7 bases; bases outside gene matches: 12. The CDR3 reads CASSLIPGQGFFGYTF. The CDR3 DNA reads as TGTGCCAGCAGTTTAATCCCAGGACAGGGCTTCTTTGGCTACACCTTC.

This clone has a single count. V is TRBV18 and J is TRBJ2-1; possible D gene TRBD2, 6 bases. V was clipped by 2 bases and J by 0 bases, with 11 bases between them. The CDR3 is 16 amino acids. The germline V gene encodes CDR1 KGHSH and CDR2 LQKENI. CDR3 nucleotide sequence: TGTGCCAGCTCACCAGGAGGGTTCGGCTCCTACAATGAGCAGTTCTTC. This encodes CASSPGGFGSYNEQFF.